This T cell receptor beta chain emerged from a study of response to subunit inactivated influenza vaccine. V was trimmed by 4 bases and J by 10 bases, leaving 14 bases between them. The CDR3 is made up of 13 amino acids. In germline, CDR1 is MNHEY, CDR2 SVGEGT. MiXCR, applied by TCRdb to the RT-PCR reads, yields one record per CDR3 protein. Of about 540,000 distinct CDR3 sequences listed, around 25% are singletons. The same specimen was also included in a second study, on T cells expressing NK-cell markers. That source notes: Researchers built TCR beta cDNA using 5'RACE template switching with UMIs.

This chain links TRBV6-2 or TRBV6-3 with TRBJ2-1, with D unclear. This material consisted of CD4+ T cells sorted from PBMCs, taken 12 days after vaccination. This receptor was obtained from a man aged 50-60 years who received an inactivated influenza vaccine. In nucleotides, the CDR3 is TGTGCCAGCAGTTCGTACTTGATGGGGGAGCAGTTCTTC. Translating it yields CASSSYLMGEQFF.